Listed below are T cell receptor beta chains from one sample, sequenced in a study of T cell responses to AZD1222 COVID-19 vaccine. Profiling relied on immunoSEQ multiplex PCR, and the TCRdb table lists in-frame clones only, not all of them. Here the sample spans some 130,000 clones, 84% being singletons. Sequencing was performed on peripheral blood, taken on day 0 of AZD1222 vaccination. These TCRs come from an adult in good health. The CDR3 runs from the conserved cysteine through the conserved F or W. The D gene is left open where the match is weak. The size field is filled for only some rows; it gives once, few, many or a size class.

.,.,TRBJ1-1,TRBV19,TGTGCCAGTAAGGGGAGGCTGGAAGCTTTCTTT,CASKGRLEAFF
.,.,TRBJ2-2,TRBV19,TGTGCCAGTAGTATCAGGGGCACGAACACCGGGGAGCTGTTTTTT,CASSIRGTNTGELFF
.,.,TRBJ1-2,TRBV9,TGTGCCAGCAGCGTTGACCTGGGAGGCGGCTACACCTTC,CASSVDLGGGYTF
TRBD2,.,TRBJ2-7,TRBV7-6,TGTGCCAGCAGCCGGGGGGGGTCCTTCTCCTACGAGCAGTACTTC,CASSRGGSFSYEQYF
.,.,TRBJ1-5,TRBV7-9,TGTGCCAGCAGCCCCCGGGACGGACGCAATCAGCCCCAGCATTTT,CASSPRDGRNQPQHF
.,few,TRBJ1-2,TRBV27,TGTGCCAGCAGTTCGCAAGGAAACTATGGCTACACCTTC,CASSSQGNYGYTF
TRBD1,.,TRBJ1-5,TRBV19,TGTGCCAGTAGCCGCCTATGGAAACAGGGGTATAGCAATCAGCCCCAGCATTTT,CASSRLWKQGYSNQPQHF
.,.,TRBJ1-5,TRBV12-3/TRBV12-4,TGTGCCAGCAGTCCCCCACCTCCCGCGGGCCAGCATTTT,CASSPPPPAGQHF
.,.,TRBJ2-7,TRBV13,TGTGCCAGCAGGCTTCAATTGGCCCCGGATGGGCAGTACTTC,CASRLQLAPDGQYF
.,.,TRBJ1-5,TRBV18,TGTGCCAGCTCACCGGGGGGTGGACAGCCCCAGCATTTT,CASSPGGGQPQHF
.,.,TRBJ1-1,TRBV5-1,TGCGCCAGCAGCTTGGGCCAGCAGAACACTGAAGCTTTCTTT,CASSLGQQNTEAFF
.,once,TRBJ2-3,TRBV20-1,TGCAGTGCTAGTTTATTGAGCACAGATACGCAGTATTTT,CSASLLSTDTQYF
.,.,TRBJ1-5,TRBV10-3,TGTGCCATCAGTGACAGTTATAGCAATCAGCCCCAGCATTTT,CAISDSYSNQPQHF
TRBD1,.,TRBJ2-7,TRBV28,TGTGCCAGCAGTGAAAGGACAGGGAGTATGTACGAGCAGTACTTC,CASSERTGSMYEQYF
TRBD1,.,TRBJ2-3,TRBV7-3,TGTGCCAGCAGCGTGGACAGGGCTGCAGATACGCAGTATTTT,CASSVDRAADTQYF
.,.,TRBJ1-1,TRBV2,TGTGCCAGCACTTTTGGTGCGCTAATGAACACTGAAGCTTTCTTT,CASTFGALMNTEAFF
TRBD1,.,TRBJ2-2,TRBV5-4,TGTGCCAGCAGCTTAGGGGGCAGCAAGGACACCGGGGAGCTGTTTTTT,CASSLGGSKDTGELFF
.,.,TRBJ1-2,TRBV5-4,TGTGCCACCGCACCCGACAGAAGACTAGCTAACTATGGCTACACCTTC,CATAPDRRLANYGYTF
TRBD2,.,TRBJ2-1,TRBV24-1,TGTGCCACCAGTGATCCGGCTAGCGGGAAAACCTACAATGAGCAGTTCTTC,CATSDPASGKTYNEQFF
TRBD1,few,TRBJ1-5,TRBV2,TGTGCCAGCAGGGCCAGGGGGTTCGATCAGCCCCAGCATTTT,CASRARGFDQPQHF
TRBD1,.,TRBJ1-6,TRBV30,TGTGCCTGGGACCCTTTGACAGGGAATTCACCCCTCCACTTT,CAWDPLTGNSPLHF
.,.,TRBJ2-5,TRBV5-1,TGCGCCAGCAGCTCTGTTGGGGGGCAAGAGACCCAGTACTTC,CASSSVGGQETQYF
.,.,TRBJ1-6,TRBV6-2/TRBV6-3,TGTGCCAGCAGTACCTCCCCGACAGGCTATAATTCACCCCTCCACTTT,CASSTSPTGYNSPLHF
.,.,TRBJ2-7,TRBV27,TGTGCCAGCAGTTGGGGGCGGGACAGTGCCTACGAGCAGTACTTC,CASSWGRDSAYEQYF
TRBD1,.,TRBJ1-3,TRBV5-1,TGCGCCAGCAGCCCAGGGGGAACTGGAAACACCATATATTTT,CASSPGGTGNTIYF
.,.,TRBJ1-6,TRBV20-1,TGCAGTGCTAGTGTGGGCTCCTATAATTCACCCCTCCACTTT,CSASVGSYNSPLHF